This T cell receptor beta chain was observed in a study of CD8+ T cells in alopecia areata (dated by TCRdb to the late 2010s). Background for the entire study: The treated patients, all with moderate-to-severe alopecia areata, were enrolled in an open-label pilot trial of oral tofacitinib given at 5 to 10 mg twice daily. TCRbeta CDR3 regions were amplified by immunoSEQ multiplex PCR with 35 Vbeta forward and 13 Jbeta reverse primers. RNA was extracted with the PAXgene miRNA kit for fixed scalp, the miRNeasy kit for PBMCs, and the RNeasy kit for mouse skin. Scalp clonality was compared among normal scalp (n=4), patchy alopecia areata scalp (n=8), and alopecia totalis/universalis scalp (n=8). Tofacitinib-treated patients had biopsies at baseline and at 4 and 24 weeks of treatment, with a later scalp biopsy in several patients. Disease severity in treated patients was measured with the SALT score, which quantifies the percentage of affected scalp surface area. Tofacitinib was administered for 6 to 18 months, and 6 months of follow-up off drug were then conducted to assess delayed response and recurrence. Scalp tissue and sorted CD4+ and CD8+ peripheral blood T cells from patchy and totalis/universalis alopecia areata patients and from healthy controls were covered by human TCRbeta sequencing. The study used high-throughput TCRbeta sequencing to examine T cell clonal expansion in alopecia areata, in both the C3H/HeJ mouse model and human patients. Broader findings and caveats from the paper: Because the treated cohort was small and had only one nonresponder, larger studies are needed to examine links between baseline CD8+ expansion and response. Scalp clonality and the number of expanded CD8+ clones among the top 100 scalp clones were significantly decreased by tofacitinib. During tofacitinib treatment, many expanded lesional clones remained in scalp and blood, and this persistence may partly explain relapse after treatment is stopped. Unlike mouse skin, where gammadelta T cells dominate, normal human skin contains resident alphabeta T cells that get sequenced too, which complicates analysis of the scalp TCR repertoire. Compared with normal scalp, lesional scalp had higher clonality and more expanded CD8+ clones, particularly in alopecia totalis/universalis, a pattern that suggests antigenic drive. Shared TCR sequences between patients were less evident than in mice, which may be partly attributable to HLA diversity in the patient population.

This clone was detected many times. What antigen it recognizes has not been identified. No much larger clonotype is one base removed from it; base qualities were not supplied. The time point label here, explained by the study, means: roughly 24 weeks on oral tofacitinib. The treatment or condition label for this specimen denotes: oral pan-JAK inhibitor, 5-10 mg twice daily. From alopecia areata patients, peripheral blood was collected along with lesional scalp punch biopsies. PBMCs were isolated by density centrifugation and stained for CD3, CD4 and CD8, after which CD4+ and CD8+ T cells were sorted on a FACSAria. The CDR3 covers 17 residues, taking in both the cysteine and the phenylalanine. Just CDR3 DNA is preserved here, 51 bases in frame from base 1. Germline trimming amounts to 0 bases on V and 7 bases on J, with 8 as the count of junction bases outside the gene matches. CDR1 and CDR2, per the germline V gene, are LGHNA and YSLEER.

Preparation of the library involved the immunoSEQ multiplex PCR assay. To provide template for TCR sequencing, every sample had RNA extracted and reverse transcribed into cDNA. First-strand cDNA was synthesized using SuperScript III with a 2:1 mix of oligo-dT and random hexamers. A synthetic immune receptor repertoire was used to measure amplification bias, and any remaining bias was corrected computationally. In the original analysis: Raw reads were preprocessed to remove errors, and CDR3 was defined according to IMGT conventions as the region from the conserved cysteine to phenylalanine. To get clonality, Shannon entropy was normalized by log2 of the number of productive unique TCRs and the result was subtracted from 1. Whether each scalp clone was CD4 or CD8 was inferred by checking scalp TCRbeta sequences against the CD4 and CD8 repertoires from sorted blood. Sourced from immuneACCESS, this table was stored by TCRdb with only in-frame sequences that have V and J called. A share of the clones is absent; for the studies checked, an unresolved V gene accounts for under half, and the remainder has no known explanation. For V, J and clone size, that table is used; D and trimming come from the DNA. Counted in this sample were around 200,000 clones; 53% of them appeared once. The top ten clonotypes cover 11% of the sample.

The rearrangement joined TRBV4-3 to TRBJ2-1, with 11 middle bases fitting TRBD2. The sequence was obtained from a human donor with alopecia areata. The sequencing here drew on CD8+ T cells sorted from blood, taken at week 24, from a patient treated with tofacitinib. The encoded CDR3 is CASSQEGVAGGPNEQFF. The nucleotides read TGCGCCAGCAGCCAAGAAGGTGTAGCGGGGGGGCCAAATGAGCAGTTCTTC.